The 24 T cell receptor beta chains in this list originate from one sample, sequenced in a study of sequential checkpoint blockade in melanoma. TCRdb's copy holds only in-frame clones and misses some; the assay was immunoSEQ multiplex PCR. The sample has around 12,000 clones, roughly 72% seen once. Stated treatment: randomized to nivolumab then ipilimumab (arm A) or the reverse (arm B). The starting material was CD8+ T cells sorted from blood (inferred from file names), obtained from a patient given nivolumab and ipilimumab in sequence. These TCRs come from a human donor with melanoma.

This clone was counted only a few times. The V and J genes are TRBV14 and TRBJ1-2; the D gene is possibly TRBD1 (5 bases). The V end was cut by 6 bases, the J end by 8 bases, with 25 bases between. Germline V gene data show CDR1 as SGHDN and CDR2 as FVKESK. This CDR3 is 16 amino acids long. Here the CDR3 reads CASSLGRGIPSSGYTF. CDR3 DNA sequence: TGTGCCAGCAGTCTAGGGAGGGGAATCCCCTCTTCGGGCTACACCTTC.

V usage is TRBV5-6 and J usage is TRBJ2-7, with D uncertain. Trimming took 0 bases from V and 0 from J, leaving 7 bases between them. This CDR3 has 14 amino acids. The V gene's germline CDR1 is SGHDT and CDR2 YYEEEE. The CDR3 DNA follows: TGTGCCAGCAGCTTGGGTCTTAGCTCCTACGAGCAGTACGTC. The encoded protein is CASSLGLSSYEQYV.

This clone was observed a few times. The chain couples TRBV7-9 to TRBJ1-1; 11 nucleotides agree with TRBD1. This CDR3 has 18 amino acids. CDR1 and CDR2 from the germline V gene are SEHNR and FQNEAQ (reference sequence). The trim removed 6 bases at V and 7 bases at J, leaving 19 bases unmatched. CDR3 amino acids: CASRGGAGTGGLFNEAFF. The CDR3 bases are TGTGCCAGCAGAGGAGGGGCCGGGACAGGGGGTCTTTTCAATGAAGCTTTCTTT.

The CDR3 nucleotides read TGTGCCAGCAGCTTTCTCGACAGGGTATCCTACAATGAGCAGTTCTTC. Protein: CASSFLDRVSYNEQFF. This chain uses TRBV13 with TRBJ2-1; 7 bases align to TRBD1. CDR3 length: 16 amino acids. Losses at the gene ends were 3 bases for V and 1 base for J; bases not matched to a gene: 6. Germline CDR1 is PRHDT and CDR2 is FYEKMQ (reference sequence).

A few counts support this clone. The chain employs TRBV30 and TRBJ2-1; maybe TRBD2 (5 bases). The germline V and J ends were trimmed by 4 bases and 6 bases, with 13 bases remaining between them. CDR1 is GTSNPN, CDR2 SVGIG, per germline (reference sequence). CDR3 length equals 13 residues. CDR3 in DNA: TGTGCCTGGAATCTGGGAGTGGGCAATGAGCAGTTCTTC. It encodes CAWNLGVGNEQFF. Full variable domain (missing parts from reference TRBV30 and TRBJ2-1): SQTIHQWPATLVQPVGSPLSLECTVEGTSNPNLYWYRQAAGRGLQLLFYSVGIGQISSEVPQNLSASRPQDRQFILSSKKLLLSDSGFYLCAWNLGVGNEQFFGPGTRLTVL.

The V call is TRBV10-2, the J call TRBJ1-2, with TRBD1 as a possible D gene (5 bases). V was shortened by 2 bases and J by 3 bases, with 13 bases between the two germline ends. The germline gives CDR1 WSHSY, CDR2 SAAADI. The CDR3 consists of 15 residues. CDR3 coding DNA: TGCGCCAGCAGTGAGGCCCTCCAGGGTTACTATGGCTACACCTTC. This codes for CASSEALQGYYGYTF.

This chain uses TRBV25-1 with TRBJ1-2; 8 nucleotides match TRBD1. The J segment lost 2 bases and the V segment lost 5 bases, leaving 1 base of the junction unmatched. The CDR3 runs 13 residues. Germline assignment: CDR1 MGHDK and CDR2 SYGVNS. Written as DNA, the CDR3 is TGTGCCAGCAGTCGGACAGGGAACTATGGCTACACCTTC. Translation gives CASSRTGNYGYTF.

This clone turned up a few times. The V call is TRBV9, the J call TRBJ2-5; tentative D call: TRBD2 (5 bases). This CDR3 is built from 13 residues. Trimming took 3 bases from V and 4 from J, leaving 10 bases between them. Per the germline V gene, CDR1 is SGDLS and CDR2 is YYNGEE. The CDR3: CASSEDFGETQYF. The CDR3 DNA follows: TGTGCCAGCAGCGAGGACTTTGGAGAGACCCAGTACTTC.

The V call is TRBV6-1, the J call TRBJ2-1; 9 bases fit TRBD1. The CDR3 contains 15 residues. Germline CDR1 reads MNHNS; CDR2 reads SASEGT. V shed 3 bases and J 9 bases; nucleotides not matched to a gene: 9. CDR3 amino acids: CASSERDRASGEQFF. The CDR3 nucleotides are TGTGCCAGCAGTGAGAGGGACAGGGCTAGCGGTGAGCAGTTCTTC.

V and J are TRBV19 and TRBJ1-5; maybe TRBD1 (6 bases). The CDR3 is 13 residues long. V lost 7 bases and J lost 5, with 12 bases in between. The germline V gene has CDR1 LNHDA and CDR2 SQIVND (reference sequence). The CDR3 region is CASKGGGYQPQHF. DNA for the CDR3: TGTGCCAGTAAAGGGGGGGGTTATCAGCCCCAGCATTTT. The whole variable domain, filled in from reference TRBV19 and TRBJ1-5, reads DGGITQSPKYLFRKEGQNVTLSCEQNLNHDAMYWYRQDPGQGLRLIYYSQIVNDFQKGDIAEGYSVSREKKESFPLTVTSAQKNPTAFYLCASKGGGYQPQHFGDGTRLSIL.

This clone was found a few times. The chain carries TRBV6-5 and TRBJ1-3; D gene unclear. This CDR3 comprises 14 residues. Trimming removed 5 bases at V and 0 bases at J, with 8 bases between. From germline, CDR1 is MNHEY and CDR2 SVGAGI. The CDR3 reads CASSALSSGNTIYF. The DNA for the CDR3 is TGTGCCAGCAGTGCCTTGAGCTCTGGAAACACCATATATTTT.

This clone was observed a handful of times. The chain has TRBV7-8 and TRBJ1-2; possible D gene TRBD1, 6 bases. CDR1 and CDR2 from the germline V gene are SGHVS and FQNEAQ. Between the trimmed V and J ends, which lost 1 base and 0 bases, there was a span of 9 bases. This CDR3 spans 15 amino acids. For the CDR3, the DNA is TGTGCCAGCAGCTTAGTCGGACAGACTAACTATGGCTACACCTTC. The encoded protein is CASSLVGQTNYGYTF.

This clone was counted once. The rearrangement uses TRBV10-2 and TRBJ1-2, with TRBD1 matching over 8 bases. The J segment lost 2 bases and the V segment lost 0 bases, leaving 2 bases of the junction unmatched. This CDR3 has 15 amino acids. CDR1 and CDR2 from the germline V gene are WSHSY and SAAADI. CDR3 sequence reads: CASSESRTGNYGYTF. CDR3 sequence (DNA): TGCGCCAGCAGTGAGTCCCGGACAGGGAACTATGGCTACACCTTC.

The gene calls are TRBV11-2 and TRBJ2-7; no clear D gene. The CDR3 has 14 residues. V was shortened by 0 bases and J by 7 bases, with 13 bases between the two germline ends. CDR1 is SGHAT and CDR2 is FQNNGV in the germline V gene. The CDR3 spells CASSLDLGAREQYV. In DNA, the CDR3 is TGTGCCAGCAGCTTAGATCTGGGCGCGAGGGAGCAGTACGTC.

The CDR3 DNA reads TGCGCCAGCAGCCAAGATATTGGGGGCCGGAACGAGCAGTACTTC. As protein: CASSQDIGGRNEQYF. The chain couples TRBV4-1 to TRBJ2-7; D possibly corresponds to TRBD1 (6 bases). Germline V lookup: CDR1 MGHRA, CDR2 YSYEKL. The CDR3 totals 15 residues. With 0 bases removed from V and 5 bases from J, the gap between germline ends came to 14 bases.

The chain combines TRBV7-9 with TRBJ2-5; 7 bases are shared with TRBD1. CDR1 SEHNR and CDR2 FQNEAQ come from the germline V gene (reference sequence). This CDR3 is 14 amino acids long. V was clipped by 4 bases and J by 2 bases; unmatched bases: 4. The CDR3 region is CASSSDREQETQYF. DNA of the CDR3: TGTGCCAGCAGCTCTGACAGGGAACAAGAGACCCAGTACTTC. Combining the CDR3 with reference TRBV7-9 and TRBJ2-5 gives the whole variable domain DTGVSQNPRHKITKRGQNVTFRCDPISEHNRLYWYRQTLGQGPEFLTYFQNEAQLEKSRLLSDRFSAERPKGSFSTLEIQRTEQGDSAMYLCASSSDREQETQYFGPGTRLLVL.

J is TRBJ2-3 and V is TRBV27, with D maybe TRBD1 (5 bases). The CDR3 has 15 residues. V shed 6 bases and J shed 5 bases, with 18 bases lying between them. Germline V CDR1 and CDR2: MNHEY, SMNVEV (reference sequence). CDR3 region: CASRPRLTARDTQYF. The CDR3 region has the DNA TGTGCCAGCAGACCGCGCCTGACAGCCCGAGATACGCAGTATTTT.

The chain uses TRBV27 and TRBJ1-6, with a tentative D call TRBD1 (5 bases). In germline, CDR1 is MNHEY, CDR2 SMNVEV (reference sequence). V dropped 3 bases and J dropped 9 bases, with 9 bases sitting between them. The CDR3 covers 13 residues. The DNA of the CDR3 is TGTGCCAGCAGTTTTCAGGGTGGTTCACCCCTCCACTTT. The encoded protein is CASSFQGGSPLHF.

The rearrangement joins TRBV7-8 to TRBJ1-5; no firm D call. The V gene's germline CDR1 is SGHVS and CDR2 FQNEAQ. This CDR3 is 14 amino acids long. Between the trimmed V and J ends, which lost 5 bases and 5 bases, there was a span of 13 bases. The CDR3 bases are TGTGCCAGCAGCCTTGGGTGGACTTATCAGCCCCAGCATTTT. This translates into CASSLGWTYQPQHF.

The DNA of the CDR3 is TGTGCCAGCAGCTTGGCTGCCGTAGGGGCCGGAAACATTCAGTACTTC. The encoded protein is CASSLAAVGAGNIQYF. The chain carries TRBV5-6 and TRBJ2-4; D might be TRBD1 (5 bases). The CDR3 contains 16 residues. V was shortened by 0 bases and J by 6 bases, with 16 bases between the two germline ends. Per germline, CDR1 SGHDT and CDR2 YYEEEE.

The chain carries TRBV2 and TRBJ2-1; TRBD2 aligns across 7 bases. The ends lost 7 bases at V and 6 bases at J; junction bases unmatched: 9. The CDR3 runs 14 residues. CDR1 is SNHLY, CDR2 FYNNEI, per germline. In DNA, the CDR3 is TGTGCCAGCACCCTCACGGGGGGAGGCAATGAGCAGTTCTTC. It is translated as CASTLTGGGNEQFF.

The chain is built from TRBV19 and TRBJ2-7; D call uncertain. V was shortened by 2 bases and J by 4 bases, with 9 bases between the two germline ends. The CDR3 spans 13 residues. The germline V gene has CDR1 LNHDA and CDR2 SQIVND (reference sequence). The CDR3 nucleotides are TGTGCCAGTAGTATAAATCCCAGATACGAGCAGTACTTC. Amino acids: CASSINPRYEQYF.

Only one count was recorded for this clone. The V gene is TRBV9, the J gene TRBJ1-2; 11 bases are a match to TRBD1. J lost 5 bases, V lost 3 bases, and 6 bases had no gene match. CDR3 length: 15 amino acids. CDR1 is SGDLS and CDR2 is YYNGEE in the germline V gene. The CDR3 here is CASSGSGTGGYGYTF. The CDR3 DNA reads as TGTGCCAGCAGCGGCTCAGGGACAGGGGGGTATGGCTACACCTTC. Using reference TRBV9 and TRBJ1-2 for the parts outside the CDR3, the full variable domain is DSGVTQTPKHLITATGQRVTLRCSPRSGDLSVYWYQQSLDQGLQFLIQYYNGEERAKGNILERFSAQQFPDLHSELNLSSLELGDSALYFCASSGSGTGGYGYTFGSGTRLTVV.

The V call is TRBV6-5, the J call TRBJ1-1; D might be TRBD1 (6 bases). The CDR3 totals 14 residues. In germline, CDR1 is MNHEY, CDR2 SVGAGI. V dropped 2 bases and J dropped 1 base, with 8 bases sitting between them. CDR3 in amino acids: CASSYVDRNTEAFF. CDR3 nucleotide sequence: TGTGCCAGCAGTTACGTGGACAGGAACACTGAAGCTTTCTTT.